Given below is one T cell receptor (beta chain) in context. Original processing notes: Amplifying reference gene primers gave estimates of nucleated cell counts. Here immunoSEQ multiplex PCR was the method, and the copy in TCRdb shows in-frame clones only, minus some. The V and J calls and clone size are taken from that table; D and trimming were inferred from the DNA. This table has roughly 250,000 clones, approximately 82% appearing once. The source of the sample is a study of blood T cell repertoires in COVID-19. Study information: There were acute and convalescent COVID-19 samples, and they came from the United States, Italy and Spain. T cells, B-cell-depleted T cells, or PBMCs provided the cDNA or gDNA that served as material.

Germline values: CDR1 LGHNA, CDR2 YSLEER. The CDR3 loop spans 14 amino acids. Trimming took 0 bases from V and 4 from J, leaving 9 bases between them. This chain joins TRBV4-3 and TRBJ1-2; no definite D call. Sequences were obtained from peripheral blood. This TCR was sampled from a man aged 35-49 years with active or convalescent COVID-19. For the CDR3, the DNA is TGCGCCAGCAGCCAAGAACGGAGAATCTATGGCTACACCTTC. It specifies CASSQERRIYGYTF.